The sequence of this T cell receptor beta chain was determined in a study of response to subunit inactivated influenza vaccine. The study, taken as a whole, reports: Seasonal influenza vaccination, on each occasion, was suggested by the authors to recruit few new T cells.

TCRdb itself ran the RT-PCR reads through MiXCR, one entry per CDR3 protein. Among roughly 780,000 distinct CDR3 sequences listed, 15% to 20% were seen once. This clonotype was observed a handful of times. No antigen is known for it. Looked up from germline, CDR1 is LGHDT and CDR2 is YNNKEL (reference sequence). The CDR3 sequence is 14 residues long. V dropped 3 bases and J dropped 1 base, with 9 bases sitting between them. The clonotype comes from a man aged 50 or older who received an inactivated influenza vaccine. The sequenced sample was PBMCs from blood, obtained less than 6 days after vaccination. This rearrangement joins TRBV3-1 to TRBJ1-1, with D perhaps TRBD1 (6 bases). The CDR3 DNA sequence: TGTGCCAGCAGCCATCCACAGGGGAACACTGAAGCTTTCTTT. This translates into CASSHPQGNTEAFF.